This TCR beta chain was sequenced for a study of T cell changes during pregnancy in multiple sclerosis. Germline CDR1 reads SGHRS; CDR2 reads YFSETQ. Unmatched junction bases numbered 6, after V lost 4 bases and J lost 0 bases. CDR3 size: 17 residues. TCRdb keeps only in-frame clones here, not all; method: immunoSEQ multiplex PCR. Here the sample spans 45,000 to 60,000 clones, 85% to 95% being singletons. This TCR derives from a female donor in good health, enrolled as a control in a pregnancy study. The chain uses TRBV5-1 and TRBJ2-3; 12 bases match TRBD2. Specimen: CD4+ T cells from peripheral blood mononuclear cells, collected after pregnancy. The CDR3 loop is CASSAILAGGSTDTQYF. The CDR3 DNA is TGCGCCAGCAGCGCCATACTAGCGGGGGGTAGCACAGATACGCAGTATTTT.